One and the same sample provided the 8 T cell receptor beta chains below, sequenced in a study of control samples from healthy donors and cancer patients (dated by TCRdb to 2019 to 2021). Library preparation employed the immunoSEQ multiplex PCR assay. Not all clones reach the TCRdb copy of this immuneACCESS table, which keeps in-frame sequences only. Checked studies attribute under half of the gap to unresolved V genes and leave the rest unexplained. Here the sample has 90,000 to 130,000 clones; 70% to 90% occur a single time. Around 3.9% of the sample is held by the ten biggest clonotypes. Sequences were obtained from PBMCs. The receptor source for this set is an older woman with lung cancer.

To note about this clone: At one boundary the junction diverges from the germline segment, which might be a read error. V usage is TRBV7-7 and J usage is TRBJ1-4; TRBD1 might be the D (5 bases). The CDR3 totals 15 residues. Germline lookup yields CDR1 SSHAT and CDR2 FNYEAQ (reference sequence). The CDR3 reads CASSLRDGRNEKLFF. CDR3 nucleotide sequence: TGTGCTAGCAGCCTCCGGGACGGAAGAAATGAAAAACTGTTTTTT. The whole variable domain, remainder taken from reference TRBV7-7 and TRBJ1-4, is GAGVSQSPRYKVTKRGQDVTLRCDPISSHATLYWYQQALGQGPEFLTYFNYEAQPDKSGLPSDRFSAERPEGSISTLTIQRTEQRDSAMYRCASSLRDGRNEKLFFGSGTQLSVL.

The V and J genes are TRBV4-3 and TRBJ1-1, with a tentative D call TRBD1 (5 bases). CDR3 length: 15 amino acids. V lost 0 bases, J lost 8 bases, and 16 bases lay in between. CDR1 and CDR2 from the germline V gene are LGHNA and YSLEER. CDR3 protein: CASSQDLTHGAEAFF. In DNA, the CDR3 is TGCGCCAGCAGCCAAGATTTGACCCATGGGGCCGAAGCTTTCTTT.

The rearrangement uses TRBV11-3 and TRBJ2-5, with TRBD2 matching over 9 bases. The CDR3 length is 16 residues. V gave up 5 bases and J gave up 3 bases; unmatched junction bases: 10. Germline CDR1 is SGHNT and CDR2 is YENEEA. CDR3 in amino acids: CASSSLVAGVEETQYF. The CDR3 region has the DNA TGTGCCAGCAGCAGCCTTGTAGCGGGAGTTGAAGAGACCCAGTACTTC.

The chain couples TRBV6-6 to TRBJ2-1, with 13 bases lining up with TRBD2. The germline CDR1 and CDR2 sequences are MNHNY and SVGAGI (reference sequence). J lost 1 base, V lost 5 bases, and 11 bases had no gene match. The CDR3 covers 19 residues. This CDR3 is CASSLGTSGKRISYNEQFF. In DNA, the CDR3 is TGTGCCAGCAGTCTTGGGACTAGCGGGAAGCGAATTTCCTACAATGAGCAGTTCTTC.

The chain has TRBV7-6 and TRBJ2-5; D is undetermined. The germline V and J ends were trimmed by 1 base and 2 bases, with 8 bases remaining between them. The CDR3 sequence is 14 residues long. Germline CDR1 reads SGHVS; CDR2 reads FNYEAQ. The CDR3 is CASSLGPQQETQYF. Written as DNA, the CDR3 is TGTGCCAGCAGCTTAGGGCCACAGCAAGAGACCCAGTACTTC.

A single count supports this clone. This chain joins TRBV19 and TRBJ1-1, with D possibly TRBD1 on 6 matching bases. The CDR3 totals 13 residues. CDR1 is LNHDA and CDR2 is SQIVND in the germline V gene (reference sequence). V dropped 3 bases and J dropped 5 bases, with 10 bases sitting between them. This CDR3 reads CASSIRTGTEAFF. CDR3 DNA sequence: TGTGCCAGTAGTATCCGAACAGGGACTGAAGCTTTCTTT.

The rearrangement uses TRBV11-2 and TRBJ1-5; no reliable D call. Trimming removed 3 bases from V and 9 bases from J, with 18 bases in between. The germline V gene encodes CDR1 SGHAT and CDR2 FQNNGV. This CDR3 spans 15 amino acids. In DNA, the CDR3 is TGTGCCAGCAGCTTGGGTACCTCTCTCGATCCGCCCCAGCATTTT. Amino acids: CASSLGTSLDPPQHF.

The chain joins TRBV24-1 to TRBJ1-2; TRBD1 matches at 8 bases. Germline values: CDR1 KGHDR, CDR2 SFDVKD. There are 16 residues in the CDR3. With 4 bases clipped from V and 6 bases from J, the junction kept 12 bases outside the gene matches. The CDR3 is CATSDPSGTGVDGYTF. The CDR3 DNA follows: TGTGCCACCAGTGACCCGAGCGGGACAGGAGTGGATGGCTACACCTTC.